This T cell receptor beta chain was sequenced in a study of blood T cell repertoires in COVID-19. Overall study: Both acute and convalescent COVID-19 samples were obtained from the United States, Italy and Spain. Sources were T cells, B-cell-depleted T cells, or PBMCs; the material itself was cDNA or gDNA.

In the authors' workflow: Nucleated cell number was recorded as an estimate derived from reference gene primer amplification. The repertoire was sequenced with immunoSEQ multiplex PCR; TCRdb's copy has only in-frame clones and lacks some. That table gives V, J and clone size, and the DNA gave D and trimming. The sample records under 95,000 clones, roughly four fifths being singletons. The CDR3 runs to 15 residues. Trimming took off 4 bases at V and 2 bases at J, with 13 bases between the two ends. Germline V CDR1 and CDR2: SGHTS, YDEGEE. Input material: peripheral blood. V gene TRBV5-8 combines with J gene TRBJ1-5; D remains ambiguous. This TCR came from a woman over 75 with acute or convalescent COVID-19. The CDR3 sequence is CASSKDSRGNQPQHF. CDR3 coding DNA: TGTGCCAGCAGCAAGGACTCGAGAGGCAATCAGCCCCAGCATTTT.